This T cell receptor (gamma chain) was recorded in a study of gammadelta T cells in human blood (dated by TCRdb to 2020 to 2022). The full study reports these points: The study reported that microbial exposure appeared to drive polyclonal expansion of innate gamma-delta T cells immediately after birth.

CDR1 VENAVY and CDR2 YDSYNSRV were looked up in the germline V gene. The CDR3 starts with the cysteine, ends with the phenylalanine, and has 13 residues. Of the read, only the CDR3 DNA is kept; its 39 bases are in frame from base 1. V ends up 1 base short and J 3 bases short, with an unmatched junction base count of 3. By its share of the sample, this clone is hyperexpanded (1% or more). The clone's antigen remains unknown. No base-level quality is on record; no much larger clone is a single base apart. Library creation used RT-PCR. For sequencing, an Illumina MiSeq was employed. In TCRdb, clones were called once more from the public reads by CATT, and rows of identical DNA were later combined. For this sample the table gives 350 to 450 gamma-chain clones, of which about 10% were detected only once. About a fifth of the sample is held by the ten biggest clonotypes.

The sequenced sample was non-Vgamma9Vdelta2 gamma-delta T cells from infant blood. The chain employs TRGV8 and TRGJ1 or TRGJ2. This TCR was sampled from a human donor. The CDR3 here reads CATWDRRYYKKLF. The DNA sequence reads TGTGCCACCTGGGATAGACGTTATTATAAGAAACTCTTT.